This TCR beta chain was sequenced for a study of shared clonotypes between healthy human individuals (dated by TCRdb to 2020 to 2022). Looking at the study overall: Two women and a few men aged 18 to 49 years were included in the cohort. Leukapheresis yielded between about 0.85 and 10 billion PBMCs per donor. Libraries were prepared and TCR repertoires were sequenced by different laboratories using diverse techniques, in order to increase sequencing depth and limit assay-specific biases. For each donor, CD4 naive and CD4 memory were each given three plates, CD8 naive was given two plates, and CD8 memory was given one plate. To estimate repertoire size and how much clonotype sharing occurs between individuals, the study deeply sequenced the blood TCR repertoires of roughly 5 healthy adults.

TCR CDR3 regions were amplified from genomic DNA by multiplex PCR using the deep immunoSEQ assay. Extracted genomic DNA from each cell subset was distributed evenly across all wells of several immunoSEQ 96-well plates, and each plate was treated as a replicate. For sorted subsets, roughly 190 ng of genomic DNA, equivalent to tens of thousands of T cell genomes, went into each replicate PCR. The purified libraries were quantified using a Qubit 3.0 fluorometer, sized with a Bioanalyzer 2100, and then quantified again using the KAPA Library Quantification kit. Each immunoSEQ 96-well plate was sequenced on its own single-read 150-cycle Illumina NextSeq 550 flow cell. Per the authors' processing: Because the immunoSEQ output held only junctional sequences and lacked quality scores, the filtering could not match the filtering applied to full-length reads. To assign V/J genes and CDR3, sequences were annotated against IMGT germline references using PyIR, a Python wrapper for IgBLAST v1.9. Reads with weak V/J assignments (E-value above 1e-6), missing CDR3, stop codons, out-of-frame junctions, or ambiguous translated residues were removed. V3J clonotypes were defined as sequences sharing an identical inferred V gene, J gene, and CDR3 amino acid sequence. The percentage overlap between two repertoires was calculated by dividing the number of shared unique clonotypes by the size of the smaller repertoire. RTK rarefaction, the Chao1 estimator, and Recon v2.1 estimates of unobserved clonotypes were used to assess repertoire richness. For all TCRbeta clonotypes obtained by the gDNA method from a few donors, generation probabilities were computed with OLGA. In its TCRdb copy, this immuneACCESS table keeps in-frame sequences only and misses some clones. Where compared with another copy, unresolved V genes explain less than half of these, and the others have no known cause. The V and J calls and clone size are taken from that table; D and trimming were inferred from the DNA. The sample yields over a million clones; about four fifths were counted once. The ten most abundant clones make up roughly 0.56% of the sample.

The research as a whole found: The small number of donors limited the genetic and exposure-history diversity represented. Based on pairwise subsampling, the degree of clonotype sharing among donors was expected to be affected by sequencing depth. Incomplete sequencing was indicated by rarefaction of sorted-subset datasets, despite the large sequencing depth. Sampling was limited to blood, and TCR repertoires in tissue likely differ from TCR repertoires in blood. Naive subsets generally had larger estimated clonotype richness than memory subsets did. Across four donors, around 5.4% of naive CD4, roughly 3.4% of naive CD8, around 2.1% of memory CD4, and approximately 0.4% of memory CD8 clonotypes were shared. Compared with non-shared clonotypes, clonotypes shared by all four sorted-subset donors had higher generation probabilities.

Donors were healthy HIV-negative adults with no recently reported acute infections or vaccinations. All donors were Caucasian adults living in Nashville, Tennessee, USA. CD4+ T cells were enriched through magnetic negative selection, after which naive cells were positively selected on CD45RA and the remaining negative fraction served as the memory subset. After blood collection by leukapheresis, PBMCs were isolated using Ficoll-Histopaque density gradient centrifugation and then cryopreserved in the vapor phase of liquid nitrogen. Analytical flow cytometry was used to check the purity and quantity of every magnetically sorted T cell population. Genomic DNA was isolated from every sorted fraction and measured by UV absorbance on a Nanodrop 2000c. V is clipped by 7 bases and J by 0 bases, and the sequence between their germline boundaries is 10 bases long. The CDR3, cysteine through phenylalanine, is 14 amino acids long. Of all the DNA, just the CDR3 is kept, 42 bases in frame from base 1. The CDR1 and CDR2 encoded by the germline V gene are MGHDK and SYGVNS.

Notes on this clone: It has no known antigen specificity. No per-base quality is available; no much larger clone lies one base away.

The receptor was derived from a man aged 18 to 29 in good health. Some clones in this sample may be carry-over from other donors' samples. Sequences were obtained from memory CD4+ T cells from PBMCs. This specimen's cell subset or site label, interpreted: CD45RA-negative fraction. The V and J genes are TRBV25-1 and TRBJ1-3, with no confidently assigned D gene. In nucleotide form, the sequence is TGTGCCAGCAACAACAGAAGCTCTGGAAACACCATATATTTT. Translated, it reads CASNNRSSGNTIYF. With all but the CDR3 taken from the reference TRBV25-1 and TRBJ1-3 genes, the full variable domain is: EADIYQTPRYLVIGTGKKITLECSQTMGHDKMYWYQQDPGMELHLIHYSYGVNSTEKGDLSSESTVSRIRTEHFPLTLESARPSHTSQYLCASNNRSSGNTIYFGEGSWLTVV.